This T cell receptor (beta chain) was captured in a study of T-cell reconstitution after alpha-beta-depleted transplantation in children. Unique molecular identifiers featured in how the TCRbeta library was prepared. One entry per CDR3 protein results from TCRdb running MiXCR on the PCR reads. The table includes 200,000 to 250,000 distinct CDR3 sequences, under 30% detected once. Points from the study as a whole: After one year, T-cell counts and TCRbeta diversity mostly came from new T cells.

This clonotype was picked up a small number of times. Its antigen remains unidentified. Germline CDR1 reads SEHNR; CDR2 reads FQNEAQ (reference sequence). This CDR3 is built from 15 residues. J lost 7 bases, V lost 6 bases, and 11 bases had no gene match. The V call is TRBV7-9, the J call TRBJ2-1, with 8 positions matching TRBD1. The origin of this receptor is a girl aged 2-10 years with Fanconi anemia, due to receive a stem cell transplant. The sample was PBMCs, taken before TCRalphabeta/CD19-depleted stem cell transplant. The CDR3 nucleotides read TGTGCCAGCAGGTCCCCGGGACAGGAGGGGAATGAGCAGTTCTTC. This gives the protein CASRSPGQEGNEQFF.